This T cell receptor beta chain was identified in a study of tumor and adjacent non-tumor tissue in lung cancer. This clonotype turned up a few times. No conserved phenylalanine or tryptophan is present at the end of the CDR3, so a read error is the likely explanation. The limits of the CDR3 on the DNA are not certain, so only TCRdb's listed CDR3 is given. The template was RNA from unsorted bulk tissue. The library came from three nested PCR rounds adapted from ARM-PCR protocols. TCRdb fed the multiplex PCR reads into MiXCR, producing one record per CDR3 protein. Of tens of thousands of distinct CDR3 sequences detected, 55% to 70% appear once; the ten largest clones hold 20% to 25%. Inclusive of both ends, the CDR3 amounts to 19 amino acids. Looked up from germline, CDR1 is MNHEY and CDR2 is SVGEGT.

Input material: lung tumor tissue. The chain recombines TRBV6-2 or TRBV6-3 with TRBJ1-5; no check of the table's D call, TRBD1, against the DNA was made. The TCR comes from a man aged 50 to 59 with non-small cell lung cancer. CDR3 in amino acids: CASSYDLRTGSNSNQPHHL.